This TCR beta chain was retrieved from a study of human versus mouse CDR3 diversity and MHC coevolution. Findings and caveats of the study: Among all groups, two of three human donors showed least clonal inequality. Human T cells underwent selection on about six different MHC II alleles.

Libraries were prepared by immunoSEQ multiplex PCR; TCRdb keeps only in-frame clonotypes and omits some of them. Among about 83,000 clones listed, roughly 92% were seen once. With 0 bases removed from V and 2 bases from J, the gap between germline ends came to 7 bases. CDR1 and CDR2 (germline): GTSNPN, SVGIG (reference sequence). The CDR3 runs 13 residues. A remark on this clone: Its matching antigen is unknown.

The source of this sequence is a person between 25 and 70 years old in good health. Sequenced input: naive CD4+ T cells from blood. Described subset: CD45RO-negative CD62L-positive naive CD4 T cells. The chain uses TRBV30 and TRBJ2-5, with unresolved D. CDR3 residues: CAWSVAVQETQYF. DNA for the CDR3: TGTGCCTGGAGTGTGGCAGTACAAGAGACCCAGTACTTC.